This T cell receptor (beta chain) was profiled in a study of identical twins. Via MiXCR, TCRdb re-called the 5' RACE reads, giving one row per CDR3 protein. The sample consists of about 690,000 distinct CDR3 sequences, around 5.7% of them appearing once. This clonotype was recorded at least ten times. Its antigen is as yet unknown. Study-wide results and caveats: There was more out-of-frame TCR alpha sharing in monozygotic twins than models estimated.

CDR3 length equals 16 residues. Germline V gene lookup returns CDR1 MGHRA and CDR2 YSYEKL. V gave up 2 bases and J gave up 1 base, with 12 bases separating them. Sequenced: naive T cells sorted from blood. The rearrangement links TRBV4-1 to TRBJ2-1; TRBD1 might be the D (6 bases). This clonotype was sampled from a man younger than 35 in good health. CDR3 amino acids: CASSQRTAKSYNEQFF. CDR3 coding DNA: TGCGCCAGCAGCCAACGGACAGCGAAATCCTACAATGAGCAGTTCTTC.